Described below is a single T cell receptor (beta chain) sequence and its context. The antigen is undetermined. Trimming took 3 bases from V and 1 from J, leaving 12 bases between them. CDR1 SGHTA and CDR2 FQGNSA come from the germline V gene. The CDR3 spans 15 residues. Produced via immunoSEQ multiplex PCR; TCRdb's table is partial and in-frame only. The data show just over 70,000 clones, approximately 87% seen once. The data belong to a study of graft-versus-host responses after intestinal transplantation. Study-wide background: The recipients all started with anti-thymocyte globulin induction and then took tacrolimus and steroids for two to four years.

The sample in question was unstimulated CD4+ T cells sorted from spleen or lymph node cells, obtained before transplant. The chain links TRBV7-2 to TRBJ1-1, with TRBD1 as a possible D gene (5 bases). The TCR originated in a human donor who was the organ donor for an intestinal transplant. In DNA, the CDR3 is TGTGCCAGCAGCTTCGGGGACTCCCGGAACACTGAAGCTTTCTTT. Its translation is CASSFGDSRNTEAFF.